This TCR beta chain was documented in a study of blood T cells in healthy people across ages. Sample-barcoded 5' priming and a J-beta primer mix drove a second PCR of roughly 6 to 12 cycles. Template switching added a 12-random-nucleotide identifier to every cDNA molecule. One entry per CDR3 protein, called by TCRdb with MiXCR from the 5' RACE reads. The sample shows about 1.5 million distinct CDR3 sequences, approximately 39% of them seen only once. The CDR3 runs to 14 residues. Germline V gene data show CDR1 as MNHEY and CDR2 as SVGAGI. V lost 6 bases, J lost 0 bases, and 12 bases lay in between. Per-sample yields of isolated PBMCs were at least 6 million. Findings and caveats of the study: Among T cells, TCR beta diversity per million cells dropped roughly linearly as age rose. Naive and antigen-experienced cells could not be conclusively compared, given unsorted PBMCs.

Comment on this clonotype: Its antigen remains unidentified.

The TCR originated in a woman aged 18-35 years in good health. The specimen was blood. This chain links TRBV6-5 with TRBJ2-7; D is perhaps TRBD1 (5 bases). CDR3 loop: CASRPGSSSYEQYF. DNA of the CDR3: TGTGCCAGCAGACCAGGGTCTAGCTCCTACGAGCAGTACTTC.